This TCR beta chain derives from a study of STAT3 mutations in large granular lymphocyte leukemia. Overall study results and limits: Every T-LGLL patient had at least one immunodominant TCRbeta clonotype.

This clone rates as medium-sized. Its target is not known. Profiled with immunoSEQ multiplex PCR; TCRdb holds only in-frame clones, not every one. The sample comprises about 4,400 clones, 80% to 85% of which are singletons, and around four fifths rests with the top ten. The germline gives CDR1 MGHDK, CDR2 SYGVNS. The CDR3 is 15 residues long. V was trimmed by 3 bases and J by 0 bases, leaving 10 bases between them. The V gene is TRBV25-1, the J gene TRBJ2-3; D possibly corresponds to TRBD1 (5 bases). The sequencing input was peripheral blood mononuclear cells. The receptor was isolated from a man between 40 and 49 years old with T-cell large granular lymphocyte leukemia. Some clones in this sample may be carry-over from other donors' samples. CDR3 nucleotides: TGTGCCAGCAGTGATTCAAAGGGGAGCACAGATACGCAGTATTTT. It specifies CASSDSKGSTDTQYF.